Presented here are 5 T cell receptor beta chains from one specimen sequenced in a study of T cells in Graves' hyperthyroidism and ophthalmopathy. TCR beta CDR3 sequences were amplified from RNA transcripts. First-round RT-PCR with HTBI primers amplified the TCR CDR3 region. MiXCR, applied by TCRdb to the multiplex PCR reads, yields one record per CDR3 protein. Here the sample spans around 700,000 distinct CDR3 sequences, over 15% being singletons. Material for sequencing was blood. These receptors were taken from a woman between 50 and 59 years old with Graves' hyperthyroidism that later progressed to Graves' ophthalmopathy.

This clonotype has ten or more counts. This chain joins TRBV6-6 and TRBJ2-7; TRBD1 or TRBD2 may be the D gene (5 bases each). The CDR3 sequence is 17 residues long. V was shortened by 0 bases and J by 2 bases, with 17 bases between the two germline ends. Germline CDR1 and CDR2: MNHNY and SVGAGI (reference sequence). CDR3 bases: TGTGCCAGCAGTTACTCCCGGATGAGGGGTCGAGCCTACGAGCAGTACTTC. This codes for CASSYSRMRGRAYEQYF.

The V and J genes are TRBV4-1 and TRBJ2-3, with a tentative D call TRBD2 (6 bases). The CDR3 is 15 amino acids. V lost 3 bases to trimming and J lost 4 bases, with 14 bases between them. Germline V gene lookup returns CDR1 MGHRA and CDR2 YSYEKL. Here the CDR3 reads CASSHLVGEADTQYF. CDR3 DNA sequence: TGCGCCAGCAGCCATCTCGTAGGGGAGGCAGATACGCAGTATTTT.

This sequence joins TRBV18 and TRBJ1-1; D gene ambiguous. Between the trimmed V and J ends, which lost 0 bases and 1 base, there was a span of 12 bases. Germline lookup yields CDR1 KGHSH and CDR2 LQKENI. This CDR3 has 16 amino acids. For the CDR3, the DNA is TGTGCCAGCTCACCACCGGTAGCACGGGAGAACACTGAAGCTTTCTTT. Residues: CASSPPVARENTEAFF.

V is TRBV19 and J is TRBJ1-2; no clear D gene. This CDR3 is built from 13 residues. V lost 2 bases and J 3 bases, leaving 7 bases between the germline ends. CDR1 is LNHDA, CDR2 SQIVND, per germline (reference sequence). As DNA, the CDR3 is TGTGCCAGTAGTATAAAGCAAGACTATGGCTACACCTTC. This encodes CASSIKQDYGYTF.

This clonotype appeared many times. The chain links TRBV2 to TRBJ1-2; D is uncertain. CDR1 is SNHLY, CDR2 FYNNEI, per germline. This CDR3 contains 14 residues. Trimming removed 5 bases at V and 2 bases at J, with 12 bases between. For the CDR3, the DNA is TGTGCCAGCAGTTTCTGGGCCCGGAACTATGGCTACACCTTC. It codes for CASSFWARNYGYTF.